This T cell receptor (beta chain) was captured by sequencing in a study of cytomegalovirus exposure and HLA in healthy donors. Study-wide points: Previously analyzed data showed that most TCR beta V segments were productive at a frequency of about 87% or about 30%.

The CDR3 spans 15 residues. Trimming cost V 6 bases and J 5 bases; bases outside gene matches: 7. Germline V gene sequence: CDR1 LNHDA, CDR2 SQIVND (reference sequence). Primers for the PCR totalled 60 Vbeta and 13 Jbeta. The table came from immunoSEQ multiplex PCR; TCRdb's copy has only in-frame clones and leaves some out. The sample shows 150,000 or so clones, roughly three quarters of them seen only once. In the case of this clone: Its specificity is unknown.

The receptor was isolated from a man between 18 and 29 years old in good health and CMV-seropositive. The sample consisted of PBMCs. This chain links TRBV19 with TRBJ1-6; 7 positions agree with TRBD1. The CDR3 DNA reads TGTGCCAGTAGCCTACCGGGACAGCATAATTCACCCCTCCACTTT. Translation gives CASSLPGQHNSPLHF.